The 5 T cell receptor beta chains listed next were all sequenced from one sample in a study of blood T cell repertoires in COVID-19. Generated by immunoSEQ multiplex PCR, the TCRdb table keeps only in-frame clones and is missing some. The sample consists of about 160,000 clones, roughly 84% of them appearing once. Sequencing was carried out using PBMCs or T cells enriched from blood (not recorded which). The receptor source for this set is a man in his sixties who had recovered from COVID-19.

This clone was detected a few times. The gene calls are TRBV11-2 and TRBJ2-7; 7 nucleotides agree with TRBD2. Per germline, CDR1 SGHAT and CDR2 FQNNGV. The CDR3 contains 17 residues. The ends lost 0 bases at V and 3 bases at J; junction bases unmatched: 11. CDR3 in DNA: TGTGCCAGCAGCTTAGATCAAGGGGCGGGAGCAGGCTACGAGCAGTACTTC. Residues: CASSLDQGAGAGYEQYF.

Written as DNA, the CDR3 is TGTGCCAGTAGTATAGGGACAGCTGAAGCTTTCTTT. Its translation: CASSIGTAEAFF. This chain connects TRBV19 to TRBJ1-1, with D tentatively TRBD1 (6 bases). Looked up from germline, CDR1 is LNHDA and CDR2 is SQIVND (reference sequence). Trimming cost V 1 base and J 6 bases, with 6 bases left between them. The length of the CDR3 is 12 residues.

The chain couples TRBV2 to TRBJ1-2, with D perhaps matching TRBD1 (5 bases). The CDR3 has 14 amino acids. Germline assignment: CDR1 SNHLY and CDR2 FYNNEI. The V and J ends lost 2 bases and 6 bases respectively, with 13 bases between them. This chain's CDR3 is CASSEQGSTNGYTF. The CDR3 DNA reads TGTGCCAGCAGTGAACAGGGATCAACTAATGGCTACACCTTC.

This chain uses TRBV29-1 with TRBJ2-6; 8 bases fit TRBD1. V was pared by 1 base and J by 0 bases, with 8 bases of the junction left unmatched. This CDR3 has 18 residues. Germline assignment: CDR1 SQVTM and CDR2 ANQGSEA. The CDR3 spells CSVEVRTGGYSGANVLTF. The CDR3 DNA is TGCAGCGTTGAAGTTCGAACAGGGGGTTACTCTGGGGCCAACGTCCTGACTTTC.

CDR3 region: CASSLGLAGAPKNIQYF. The CDR3 nucleotides are TGTGCCAGCAGCTTGGGACTAGCGGGAGCACCCAAAAACATTCAGTACTTC. The chain is built from TRBV5-8 and TRBJ2-4; 12 nucleotides align to TRBD2. CDR1 SGHTS and CDR2 YDEGEE come from the germline V gene. V was clipped by 0 bases and J by 2 bases; unmatched bases: 3. The CDR3 runs to 17 residues.